What follows describes a single T cell receptor beta chain. The antigen is undetermined. These data originate in a study of tissue T cells after allogeneic stem cell transplantation. Across the whole study: This research-autopsy study prospectively enrolled adult allogeneic hematopoietic cell transplant recipients with steroid-refractory graft-versus-host disease.

Germline CDR1 reads WNHNN; CDR2 reads SYGVQD (reference sequence). V was pared by 6 bases and J by 2 bases, with 5 bases of the junction left unmatched. The CDR3 covers 14 residues. Here immunoSEQ multiplex PCR was the method, and the copy in TCRdb shows in-frame clones only, minus some. Of 25,000 to 35,000 clones listed, over 75% are singletons. Study observations and caveats: TCR repertoires tracked anatomic similarity, regardless of disease or transplant status. Blood and spleen captured only part of the tissue TCR repertoire. Sampling depth was limited, and the cohort was small and clinically varied.

The starting material was blood, obtained before transplantation. This clonotype was sampled from a woman aged 18 to 49 who later had graft-versus-host disease after an allogeneic stem cell transplant. The V and J genes are TRBV10-1 and TRBJ2-7, with 9 bases identical to TRBD2. CDR3 DNA: TGCGCCAGCAGCCATAGCGGGAGTCCCTACGAGCAGTACTTC. It translates to CASSHSGSPYEQYF.